Following are 8 T cell receptor beta chains from one sample sequenced in a study of CD8 T cells in Susac syndrome. Random hexamers primed reverse transcription of about 0.5 to 1 ug RNA. TCRdb passed the immunoSEQ multiplex PCR reads through MiXCR, listing each CDR3 protein once. The sample lists about 85,000 distinct CDR3 sequences; about 94% were seen once. The sequencing input was CD8+ T cells from PBMCs. Receptors were obtained from a human donor in good health.

This chain joins TRBV27 and TRBJ2-7, with D hard to call. Germline values: CDR1 MNHEY, CDR2 SMNVEV (reference sequence). Between the trimmed V and J ends, which lost 0 bases and 3 bases, there was a span of 6 bases. This CDR3 is 13 amino acids long. In nucleotides, the CDR3 is TGTGCCAGCAGTTTATCGTACGACTACGAGCAGTACTTC. It encodes CASSLSYDYEQYF.

V gene TRBV27 combines with J gene TRBJ1-6; D gene unclear. Germline V CDR1 and CDR2: MNHEY, SMNVEV (reference sequence). Trimming stripped 3 bases from V and 0 bases from J, with 6 bases between. The CDR3 consists of 15 residues. The CDR3 sequence: CASSFRNSYNSPLHF. The CDR3 nucleotides read TGTGCCAGCAGTTTCAGAAACTCCTATAATTCACCCCTCCACTTT.

The chain employs TRBV13 and TRBJ2-7, with 7 bases aligning to TRBD1. V was pared by 5 bases and J by 6 bases, with 10 bases of the junction left unmatched. CDR1 and CDR2 from the germline V gene are PRHDT and FYEKMQ (reference sequence). This CDR3 is built from 14 residues. The CDR3 region is CASSTQGYSGEQYF. CDR3 nucleotides: TGTGCCAGCAGCACACAGGGGTACTCGGGCGAGCAGTACTTC. Full variable domain (remainder filled in from reference TRBV13 and TRBJ2-7): AAGVIQSPRHLIKEKRETATLKCYPIPRHDTVYWYQQGPGQDPQFLISFYEKMQSDKGSIPDRFSAQQFSDYHSELNMSSLELGDSALYFCASSTQGYSGEQYFGPGTRLTVT.

V and J are TRBV7-9 and TRBJ1-1; unclear D gene. V gave up 6 bases and J gave up 1 base, with 9 bases separating them. Germline lookup yields CDR1 SEHNR and CDR2 FQNEAQ (reference sequence). CDR3 length: 13 amino acids. CDR3 sequence reads: CASRLEANTEAFF. The CDR3, as DNA: TGTGCCAGCAGACTCGAAGCGAACACTGAAGCTTTCTTT.

The V and J genes are TRBV12-3 or TRBV12-4 and TRBJ2-5, with 14 bases matching TRBD2. CDR3 length: 15 residues. V was pared by 5 bases and J by 5 bases, with 4 bases of the junction left unmatched. The CDR3, as DNA: TGTGCCAGCAGTAAGACTAGCGGGGGGGAGGAGACCCAGTACTTC. Residues: CASSKTSGGEETQYF.

The chain couples TRBV24-1 to TRBJ2-2, with no clear D. Germline CDR1 reads KGHDR; CDR2 reads SFDVKD. The CDR3 is made up of 12 amino acids. V was cut by 5 bases and J by 3 bases, with 3 bases left in between. CDR3 residues: CATSGDTGELFF. CDR3 nucleotides: TGTGCCACCAGTGGTGACACCGGGGAGCTGTTTTTT.

CDR3 amino acids: CASSLVTGGNYGYTF. Here the CDR3 DNA reads TGTGCCAGCAGCTTAGTGACCGGGGGTAACTATGGCTACACCTTC. The genes are TRBV7-9 and TRBJ1-2, with a tentative D call TRBD1 (5 bases). The CDR3 is made up of 15 amino acids. V was pared by 1 base and J by 1 base, with 10 bases between. Germline V gene lookup returns CDR1 SEHNR and CDR2 FQNEAQ (reference sequence).

This clonotype has just one count. The chain carries TRBV20-1 and TRBJ2-5; no clear D gene. Germline values: CDR1 DFQATT, CDR2 SNEGSKA (reference sequence). The length of the CDR3 is 18 residues. Trimming removed 0 bases from V and 1 base from J, with 21 bases in between. The CDR3 bases are TGCAGTGCTAGAGAGGTCTTAGCAGCCCGTTTTATCCAAGAGACCCAGTACTTC. Translating it yields CSAREVLAARFIQETQYF.